This T cell receptor (beta chain) originates from a study of response to subunit inactivated influenza vaccine. Study-level points and caveats: Authors suggested seasonal influenza vaccinations each recruit few new T cells.

A single record per CDR3 protein comes from TCRdb applying MiXCR to the RT-PCR reads. The table records around 600,000 distinct CDR3 sequences, 11% of them present only once. This clonotype was seen more than once but under ten times. Its cognate antigen is unknown. Germline CDR1 and CDR2: SGHRS and YFSETQ. Germline trimming cut 7 bases from V and 3 bases from J; bases unmatched to any gene: 11. The CDR3 is made up of 18 amino acids. This same sample was also taken into another study, of T cells expressing NK-cell markers. That publication notes: In generating TCR beta cDNA, 5'RACE template switching with UMIs was used. Sorted CD3+CD56+NKG2C+, CD3+CD56+NKG2C- and CD3+CD56-NKG2C+ T cells provided the TCR beta repertoires. Sorting in several experiments was restricted by an anti-gamma-delta TCR antibody to alpha-beta TCR T cells. About six donors carried dominant NKG2C+ clonotypes that made up roughly 1.0-7.5% of their CD8+ T cells.

V gene TRBV5-1 combines with J gene TRBJ2-3, with TRBD2 matching over 16 bases. The clonotype comes from a man aged 45-60 years who received an inactivated influenza vaccine. The material was PBMCs from blood, obtained on the day of vaccination. CDR3 sequence: CASGYAGTSGGATDTQYF. CDR3 coding DNA: TGCGCCAGCGGTTATGCCGGGACTAGCGGGGGGGCTACAGATACGCAGTATTTT.